This TCR beta chain was retrieved from a study of response to subunit inactivated influenza vaccine. TCRdb reprocessed the RT-PCR reads via MiXCR and lists one record per CDR3 protein. The sample lists some 550,000 distinct CDR3 sequences, roughly 25% occurring once. The CDR3 has 15 residues. This clonotype was seen a handful of times. These same data were also listed under a study on T cells expressing NK-cell markers. This second report adds: A 5'RACE template switching approach incorporating UMIs was used to make TCR beta cDNA. More than 5 of the donors carried dominant NKG2C+ clonotypes that took up about 1.0-7.0% of their CD8+ T cells. HCMV specificity of expanded NKG2C+ T cell clones remained unclear.

Specimen: CD4+ T cells sorted from PBMCs, collected roughly 12 days after vaccination. The chain has TRBV21-1 and TRBJ2-7; the table's TRBD2 call for D was not verified on the DNA. TRBV21-1 is noted as a pseudogene. The sequence came from a man aged 50-60 years who received an inactivated influenza vaccine. The CDR3 sequence: CASSLPVLASSEQYF. CDR3 bases: TGTGCCAGCAGCCTACCCGTTCTAGCGTCCAGCGAGCAGTACTTC.